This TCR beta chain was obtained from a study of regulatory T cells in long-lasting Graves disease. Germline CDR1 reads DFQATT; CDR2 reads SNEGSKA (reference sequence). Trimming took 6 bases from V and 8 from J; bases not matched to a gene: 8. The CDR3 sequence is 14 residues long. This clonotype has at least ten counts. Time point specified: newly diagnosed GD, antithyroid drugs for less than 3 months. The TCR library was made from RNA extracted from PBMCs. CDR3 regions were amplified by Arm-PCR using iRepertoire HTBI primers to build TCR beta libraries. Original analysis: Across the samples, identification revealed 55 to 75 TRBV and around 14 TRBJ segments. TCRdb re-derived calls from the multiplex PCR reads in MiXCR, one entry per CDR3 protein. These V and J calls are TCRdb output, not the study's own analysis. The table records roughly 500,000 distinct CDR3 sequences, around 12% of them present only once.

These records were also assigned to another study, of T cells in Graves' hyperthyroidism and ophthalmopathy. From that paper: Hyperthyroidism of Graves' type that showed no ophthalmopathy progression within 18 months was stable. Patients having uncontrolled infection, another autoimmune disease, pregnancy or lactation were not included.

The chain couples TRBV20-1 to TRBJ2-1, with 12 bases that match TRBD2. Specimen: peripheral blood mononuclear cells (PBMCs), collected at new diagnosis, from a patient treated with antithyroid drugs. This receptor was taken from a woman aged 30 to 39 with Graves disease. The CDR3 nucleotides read TGCAGTGCCATCACTAGCGGGAGGTTGGATGAGCAGTTCTTC. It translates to CSAITSGRLDEQFF.